This TCR beta chain was found in a study of control samples from healthy donors and cancer patients. The table lists this clone with a count of one. This table comes from immunoSEQ multiplex PCR, and its TCRdb copy is limited to in-frame clones, with some not included. The sample includes tens of thousands of clones, roughly 78% seen only once; the top ten take 20% to 25%. The CDR3 runs to 14 residues. The germline V and J ends were trimmed by 5 bases and 5 bases, with 13 bases remaining between them. The germline CDR1 and CDR2 sequences are SGHNT and YENEEA. This clonotype originated in a man aged 55 to 70 with head and neck cancer. The sequenced sample consisted of PBMCs. The chain joins TRBV11-3 to TRBJ2-1; D possibly corresponds to TRBD1 (6 bases). CDR3 in DNA: TGTGCCAGCAGCCTAGCAGGGGTGAACAATGAGCAGTTCTTC. Protein sequence: CASSLAGVNNEQFF.